This T cell receptor beta chain was identified in a study of T cells after yellow fever vaccination. Overall study: Fractions containing few cells were prepared with SMART-Seq v4 Ultra Low Input. The study's findings and limits: The secondary response was weaker but peaked faster, day 5 versus 15. Clones that expanded after primary vaccination mostly reappeared after the booster (just over 95% CD4, approximately 87% CD8).

A word on this clonotype: Its antigen remains unknown.

TCRdb independently ran MiXCR on the 5' RACE reads; one entry per CDR3 protein. The data contain hundreds of thousands of distinct CDR3 sequences, approximately 13% of them seen just once; the ten biggest clones take up about 14%. The sequencing used PBMCs, collected on the day of the yellow fever booster vaccination. This TCR was sampled from a man aged 30-40 years who received the YFV17D yellow fever vaccine.

CDR3 residues: CASSSTAGRGTEAFF. The CDR3 nucleotides read TGTGCCAGCAGTTCGACCGCCGGGAGGGGCACTGAAGCTTTCTTT. V usage is TRBV12-3 or TRBV12-4 and J usage is TRBJ1-1; perhaps TRBD1 as D (5 bases). The CDR3 extends over 15 amino acids. Trimming pared 4 bases from V and 4 bases from J, leaving 16 bases between.